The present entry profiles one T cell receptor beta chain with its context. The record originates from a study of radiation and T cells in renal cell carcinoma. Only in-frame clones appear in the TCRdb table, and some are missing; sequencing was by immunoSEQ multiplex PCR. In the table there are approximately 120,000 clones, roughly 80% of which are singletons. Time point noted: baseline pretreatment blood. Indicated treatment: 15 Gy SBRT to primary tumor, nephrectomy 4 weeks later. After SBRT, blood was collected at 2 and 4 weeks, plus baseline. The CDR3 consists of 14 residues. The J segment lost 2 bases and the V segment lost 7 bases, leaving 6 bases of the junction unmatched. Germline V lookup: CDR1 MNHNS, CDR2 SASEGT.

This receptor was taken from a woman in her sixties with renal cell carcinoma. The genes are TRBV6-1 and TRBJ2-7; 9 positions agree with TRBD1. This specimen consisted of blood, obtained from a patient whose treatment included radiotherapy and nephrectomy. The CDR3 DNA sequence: TGTGCCAGCAATCGACAGGGGGGGGCCTACGAGCAGTACTTC. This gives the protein CASNRQGGAYEQYF.